This T cell receptor beta chain was retrieved from a study of blood T cell repertoires in COVID-19. The CDR3 covers 14 residues. V lost 4 bases to trimming and J lost 2 bases, with 11 bases between them. Germline CDR1 MDHEN, CDR2 SYDVKM. Per the study methods: Nucleated cell counts were estimated from reference gene primer amplification. Clones were sequenced by immunoSEQ multiplex PCR, and TCRdb holds only the in-frame ones, with some missing. The V and J calls and clone size are taken from that table; D and trimming were inferred from the DNA. The table records about 11,000 clones, 84% of them present only once.

The specimen was peripheral blood. This chain uses TRBV28 with TRBJ2-5; D is perhaps TRBD2 (5 bases). The receptor was derived from a man aged 50 to 60 with active COVID-19. DNA for the CDR3: TGTGCCAGCAGTTCGGAGGCGGTACAAGAGACCCAGTACTTC. Protein: CASSSEAVQETQYF.